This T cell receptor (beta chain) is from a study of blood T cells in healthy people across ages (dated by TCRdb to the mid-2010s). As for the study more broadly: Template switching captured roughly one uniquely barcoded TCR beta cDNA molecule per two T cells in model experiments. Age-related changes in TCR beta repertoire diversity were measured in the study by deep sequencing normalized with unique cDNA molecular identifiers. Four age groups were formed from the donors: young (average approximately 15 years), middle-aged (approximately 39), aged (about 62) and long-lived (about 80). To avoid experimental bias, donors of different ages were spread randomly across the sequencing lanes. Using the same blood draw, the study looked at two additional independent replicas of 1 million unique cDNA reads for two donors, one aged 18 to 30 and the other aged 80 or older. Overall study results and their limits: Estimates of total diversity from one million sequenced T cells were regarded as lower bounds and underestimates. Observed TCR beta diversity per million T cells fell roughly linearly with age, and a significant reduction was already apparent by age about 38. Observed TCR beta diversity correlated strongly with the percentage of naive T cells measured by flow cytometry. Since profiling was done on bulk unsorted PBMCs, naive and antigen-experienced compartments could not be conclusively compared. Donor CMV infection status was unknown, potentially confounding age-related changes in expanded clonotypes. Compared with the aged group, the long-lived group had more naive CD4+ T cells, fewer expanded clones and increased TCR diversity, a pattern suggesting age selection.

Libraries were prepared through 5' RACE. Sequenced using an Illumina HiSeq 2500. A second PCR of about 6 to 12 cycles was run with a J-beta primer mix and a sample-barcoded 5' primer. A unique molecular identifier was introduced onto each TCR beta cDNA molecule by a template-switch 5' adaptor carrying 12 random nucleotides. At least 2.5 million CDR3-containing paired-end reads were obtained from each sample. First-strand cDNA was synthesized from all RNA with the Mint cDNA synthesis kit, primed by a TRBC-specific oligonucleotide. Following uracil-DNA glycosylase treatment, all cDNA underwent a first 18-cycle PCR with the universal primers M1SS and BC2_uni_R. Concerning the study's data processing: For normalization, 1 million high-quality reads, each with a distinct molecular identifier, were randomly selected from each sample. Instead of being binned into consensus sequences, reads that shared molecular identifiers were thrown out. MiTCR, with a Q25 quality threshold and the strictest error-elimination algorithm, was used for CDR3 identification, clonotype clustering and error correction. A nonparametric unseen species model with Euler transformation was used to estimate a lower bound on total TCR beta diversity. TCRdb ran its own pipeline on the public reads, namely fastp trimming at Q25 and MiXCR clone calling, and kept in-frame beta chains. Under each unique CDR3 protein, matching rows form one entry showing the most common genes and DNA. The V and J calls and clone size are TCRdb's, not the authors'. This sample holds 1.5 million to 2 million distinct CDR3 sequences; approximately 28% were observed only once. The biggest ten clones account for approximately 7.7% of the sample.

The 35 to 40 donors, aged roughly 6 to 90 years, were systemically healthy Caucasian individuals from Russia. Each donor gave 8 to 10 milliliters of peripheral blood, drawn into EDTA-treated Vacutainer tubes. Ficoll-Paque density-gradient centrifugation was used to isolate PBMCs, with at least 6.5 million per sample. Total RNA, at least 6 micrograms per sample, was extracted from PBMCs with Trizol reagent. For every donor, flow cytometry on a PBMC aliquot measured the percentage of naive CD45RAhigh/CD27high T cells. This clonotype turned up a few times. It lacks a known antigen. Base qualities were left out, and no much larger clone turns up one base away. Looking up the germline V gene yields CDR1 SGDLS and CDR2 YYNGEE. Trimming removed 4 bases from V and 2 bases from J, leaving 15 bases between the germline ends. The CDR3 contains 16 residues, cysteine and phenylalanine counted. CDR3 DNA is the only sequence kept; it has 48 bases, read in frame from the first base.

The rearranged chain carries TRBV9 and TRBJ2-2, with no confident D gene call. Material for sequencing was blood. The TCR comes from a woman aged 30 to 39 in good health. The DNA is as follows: TGTGCCAGCAGCCCCGAAGGCAGGATAAACACCGGGGAGCTGTTTTTT. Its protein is CASSPEGRINTGELFF.